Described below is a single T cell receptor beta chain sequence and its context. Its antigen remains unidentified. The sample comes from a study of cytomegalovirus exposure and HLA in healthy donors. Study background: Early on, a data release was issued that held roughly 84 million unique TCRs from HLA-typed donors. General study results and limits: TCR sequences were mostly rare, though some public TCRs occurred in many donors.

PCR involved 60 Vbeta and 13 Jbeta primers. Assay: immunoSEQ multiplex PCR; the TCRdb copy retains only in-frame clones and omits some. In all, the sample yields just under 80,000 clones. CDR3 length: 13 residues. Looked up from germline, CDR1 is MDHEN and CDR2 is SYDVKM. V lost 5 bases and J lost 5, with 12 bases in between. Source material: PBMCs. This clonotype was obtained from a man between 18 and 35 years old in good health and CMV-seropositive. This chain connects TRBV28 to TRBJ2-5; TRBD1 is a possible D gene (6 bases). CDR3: CASSLQGWETQYF. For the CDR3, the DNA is TGTGCCAGCAGTCTACAGGGCTGGGAGACCCAGTACTTC.